The T cell receptor (beta chain) described here comes from a study of low-dose radiotherapy and immunotherapy resistance in tumors. Turning to the study itself: The study gave patients oral aspirin 300 mg daily for four cycles from cycle 1 day 1.

This clonotype was seen a single time. Looked up from germline, CDR1 is SEHNR and CDR2 is FQNEAQ (reference sequence). The CDR3 covers 17 residues. Unmatched junction bases numbered 11, after V lost 4 bases and J lost 1 base. Time point of the sample: before trial treatment. Along with nivolumab and ipilimumab, donors received aspirin, low-dose cyclophosphamide and low-dose radiotherapy. Primers used for first-strand cDNA, a TRAV- and TRBV-specific set, covered both alpha and beta chains. A roughly 19-cycle PCR with a constant-region primer and V-primer adapter amplified TCRs. TCRdb recomputed calls from the reads with MiXCR, one row per CDR3 protein. The sample has more than 45,000 distinct CDR3 sequences; around 25% are singletons.

The sample was PBMCs, taken before treatment. The sequence was collected from a male donor with prostate cancer. The rearrangement uses TRBV7-9 and TRBJ1-1, with TRBD1 matching 8 bases. CDR3 nucleotides: TGTGCCAGCAGCTCAGGACAGGGAAGCAATCCGAACACTGAAGCTTTCTTT. Amino acids: CASSSGQGSNPNTEAFF.